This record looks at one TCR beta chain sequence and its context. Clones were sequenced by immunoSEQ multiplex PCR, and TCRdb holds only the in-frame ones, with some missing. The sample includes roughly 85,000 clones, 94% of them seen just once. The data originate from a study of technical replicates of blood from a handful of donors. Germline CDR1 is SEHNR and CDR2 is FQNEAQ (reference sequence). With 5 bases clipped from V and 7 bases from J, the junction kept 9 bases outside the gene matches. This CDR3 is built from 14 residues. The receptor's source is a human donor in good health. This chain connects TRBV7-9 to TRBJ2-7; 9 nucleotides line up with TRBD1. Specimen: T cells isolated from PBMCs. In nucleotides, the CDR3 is TGTGCCAGCAGCCCCCCCGGGACAGGGAGGGAGCAGTACTTC. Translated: CASSPPGTGREQYF.